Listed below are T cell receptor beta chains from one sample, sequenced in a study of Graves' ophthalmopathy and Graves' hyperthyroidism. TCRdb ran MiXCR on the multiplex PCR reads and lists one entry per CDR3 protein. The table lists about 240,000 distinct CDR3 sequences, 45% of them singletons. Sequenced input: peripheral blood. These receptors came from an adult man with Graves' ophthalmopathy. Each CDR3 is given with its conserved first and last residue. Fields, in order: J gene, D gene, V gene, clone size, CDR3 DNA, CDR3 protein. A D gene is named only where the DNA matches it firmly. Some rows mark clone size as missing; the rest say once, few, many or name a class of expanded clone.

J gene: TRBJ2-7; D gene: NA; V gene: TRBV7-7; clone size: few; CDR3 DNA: TGTGCTAGCAGCTTGAGGACCGATTACGAGCAGTACTTC; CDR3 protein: CASSLRTDYEQYF
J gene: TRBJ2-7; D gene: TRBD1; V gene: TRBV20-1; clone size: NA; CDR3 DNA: TGCAGTGCTTCGACAGGGGGGGGCGAGCAGTACTTC; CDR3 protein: CSASTGGGEQYF
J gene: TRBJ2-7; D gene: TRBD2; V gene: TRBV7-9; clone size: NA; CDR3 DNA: TGTGCCAGCAGCTTAGGCGGGAGGGCCGTCTCCTACAATGAGCAGTACTTC; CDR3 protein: CASSLGGRAVSYNEQYF
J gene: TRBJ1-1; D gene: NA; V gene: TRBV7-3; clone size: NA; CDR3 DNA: TGTGCCAGCAGCCCAGAAAGTTACACTGAAGCTTTCTTT; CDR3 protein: CASSPESYTEAFF
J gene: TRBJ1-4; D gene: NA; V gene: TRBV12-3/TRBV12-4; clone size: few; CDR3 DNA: TGTGCCAGCAGTTGGGAGGAAAAACTGTTTTTT; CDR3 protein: CASSWEEKLFF
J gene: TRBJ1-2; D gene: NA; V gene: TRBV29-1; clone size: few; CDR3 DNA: TGCAGCGTTGAAGATTGGGAGGGCCTTAACTATGGCTACACCTTC; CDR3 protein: CSVEDWEGLNYGYTF
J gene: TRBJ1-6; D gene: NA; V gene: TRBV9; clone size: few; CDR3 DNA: TGTGCCAGCAGCCTAGAGGGTCATAATTCACCCCTCCACTTT; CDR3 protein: CASSLEGHNSPLHF
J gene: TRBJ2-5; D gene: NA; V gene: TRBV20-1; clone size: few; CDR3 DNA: TGCAGTGCCACGGGTTCGAGGGAGACCCAGTACTTC; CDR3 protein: CSATGSRETQYF
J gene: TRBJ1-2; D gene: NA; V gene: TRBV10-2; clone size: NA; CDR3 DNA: TGCGCCAGCAGTGATAAGGGAGCGGGCTATGGCTACACCTTC; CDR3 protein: CASSDKGAGYGYTF
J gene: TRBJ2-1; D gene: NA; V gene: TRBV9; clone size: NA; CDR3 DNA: TGCGCCAGCAGTTGGGAGCCAGATAGTTACAATGAGCAGTTCTTC; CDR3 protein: CASSWEPDSYNEQFF
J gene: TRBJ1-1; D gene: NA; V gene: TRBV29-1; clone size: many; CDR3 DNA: TGCAGCGTTGTGGTCAGGGAGAGTACTGAAGCTTTCTTT; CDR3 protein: CSVVVRESTEAFF
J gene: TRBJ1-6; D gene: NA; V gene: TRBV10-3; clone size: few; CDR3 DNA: TGTGCCATCAGTGAACCAGACGGGAATTCACCCCTCCACTTT; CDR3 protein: CAISEPDGNSPLHF
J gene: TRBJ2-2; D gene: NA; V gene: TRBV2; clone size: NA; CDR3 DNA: TGTGCCAGCTTCGCCTGGGGGCAGAACACCGGGGAGCTGTTTTTT; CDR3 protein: CASFAWGQNTGELFF
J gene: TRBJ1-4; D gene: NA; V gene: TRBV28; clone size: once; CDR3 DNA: TGTGCCAGCAGTGACCGGGGGGCGAATAATGAAAAACTGTTTTTT; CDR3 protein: CASSDRGANNEKLFF
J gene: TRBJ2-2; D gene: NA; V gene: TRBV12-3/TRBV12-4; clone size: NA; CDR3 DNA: TGTGCCAGCAGTCTGTGGAGGGGGTTTCCTGGGGAGCTGTTTTTT; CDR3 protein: CASSLWRGFPGELFF
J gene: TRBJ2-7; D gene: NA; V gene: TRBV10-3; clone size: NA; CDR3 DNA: TGTGCCATCAGAGGGACATTTGACTCCTACGAGCAGTACTTC; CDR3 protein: CAIRGTFDSYEQYF
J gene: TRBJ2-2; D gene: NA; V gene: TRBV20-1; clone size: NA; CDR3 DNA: TGCAGTGCTTGGGACCTTTACACCGGGGAGCTGTTTTTT; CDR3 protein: CSAWDLYTGELFF
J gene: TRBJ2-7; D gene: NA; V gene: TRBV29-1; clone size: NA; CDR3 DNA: TGCAGCGTTGAGCAGGGGCAAGACGAGCAGTACTTC; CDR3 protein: CSVEQGQDEQYF
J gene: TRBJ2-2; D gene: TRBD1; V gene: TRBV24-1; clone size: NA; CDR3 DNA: TGTGCCACCAGTGACCAAGACAGGGACACCGGGGAGCTGTTTTTT; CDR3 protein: CATSDQDRDTGELFF
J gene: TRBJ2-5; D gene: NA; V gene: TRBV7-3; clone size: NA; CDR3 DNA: TGTGCCAGCAGCTTACTCGGGGGTGGAGAGACCCAGTACTTC; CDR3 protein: CASSLLGGGETQYF
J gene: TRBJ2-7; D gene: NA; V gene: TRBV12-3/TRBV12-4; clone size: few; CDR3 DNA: TGTGCCAGCAGTTTAGGGGTAGAGGGCGAGCAGTACTTC; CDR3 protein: CASSLGVEGEQYF
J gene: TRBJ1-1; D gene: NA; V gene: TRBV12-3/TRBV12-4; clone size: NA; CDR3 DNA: TGTGCCAGCAGTCCCTACGGCAGGAGGGACACTGAAGCTTTCTTT; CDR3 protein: CASSPYGRRDTEAFF
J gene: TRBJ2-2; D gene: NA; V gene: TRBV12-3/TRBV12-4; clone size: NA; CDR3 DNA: TGTGCCAACCCGGACAGGAACACCGGGGAGCTGTTTTTT; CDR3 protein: CANPDRNTGELFF
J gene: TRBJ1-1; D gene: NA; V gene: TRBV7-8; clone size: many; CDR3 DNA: TGTGCCAGCAGCTTAGCGAGGGGGAGCAGCACTGAAGCTTTCTTT; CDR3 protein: CASSLARGSSTEAFF
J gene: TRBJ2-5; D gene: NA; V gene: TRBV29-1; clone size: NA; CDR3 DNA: TGCAGCGGTGGGCCGGGGACCCAGTACTTC; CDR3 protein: CSGGPGTQYF
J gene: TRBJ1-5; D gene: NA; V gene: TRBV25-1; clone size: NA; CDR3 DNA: TGTGCCAGCAGTGAATTTGGGACCAATCAGCCCCAGCATTTT; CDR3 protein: CASSEFGTNQPQHF
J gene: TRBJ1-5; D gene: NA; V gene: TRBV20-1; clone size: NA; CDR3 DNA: TGCAGTGCTATTCTACAGGGTAATCATCAGCCCCAGCATTTT; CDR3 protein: CSAILQGNHQPQHF
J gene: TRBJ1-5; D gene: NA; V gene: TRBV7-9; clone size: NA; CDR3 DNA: TGTGCCAGCAGTGGATTAAATTATCAGCCCCAGCATTTT; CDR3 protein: CASSGLNYQPQHF
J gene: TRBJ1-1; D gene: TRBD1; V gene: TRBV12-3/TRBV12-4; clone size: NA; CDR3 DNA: TGTGCCAGCAGTTTAGGAGGGGGCGTCACTGAAGCTTTCTTT; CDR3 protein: CASSLGGGVTEAFF
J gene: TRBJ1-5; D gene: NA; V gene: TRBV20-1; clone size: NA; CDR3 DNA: TGCAGTGCTAGAGACATGCCGGGCGGGCCCCAGCATTTT; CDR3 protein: CSARDMPGGPQHF
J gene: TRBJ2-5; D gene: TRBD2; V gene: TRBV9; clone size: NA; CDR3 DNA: TGTGCCAGCAGCGCCGGGACTAGCGGGGAGACCCAGTACTTC; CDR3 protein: CASSAGTSGETQYF
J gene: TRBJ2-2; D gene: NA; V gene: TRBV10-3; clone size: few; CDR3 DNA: TGTGCCACCAGCCCGGCCACCGGGGAGCTGTTTTTT; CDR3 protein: CATSPATGELFF
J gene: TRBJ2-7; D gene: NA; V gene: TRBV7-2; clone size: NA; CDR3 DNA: TGTGCCAGCAGCTTGGCGGGGATCACCTACGAGCAGTACTTC; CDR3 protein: CASSLAGITYEQYF
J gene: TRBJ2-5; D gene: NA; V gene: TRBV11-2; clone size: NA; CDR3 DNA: TGTGCCAGCAGCCCGAATGTTGGGGAGACCCAGTACTTC; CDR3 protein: CASSPNVGETQYF
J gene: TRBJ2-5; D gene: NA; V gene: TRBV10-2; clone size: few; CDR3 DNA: TGCGCCAGCAGTATTGGGGGTAGTGAGACCCAGTACTTC; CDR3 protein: CASSIGGSETQYF
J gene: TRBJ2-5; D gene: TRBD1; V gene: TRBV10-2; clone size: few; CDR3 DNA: TGCGCCACCTCGGACAGGATCAGAGAGACCCAGTACTTC; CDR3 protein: CATSDRIRETQYF
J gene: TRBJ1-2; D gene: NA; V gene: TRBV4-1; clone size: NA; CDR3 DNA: TGCGCCAGCAGCCAAGGGCTAGGGGGATATGGCTACACCTTC; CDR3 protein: CASSQGLGGYGYTF
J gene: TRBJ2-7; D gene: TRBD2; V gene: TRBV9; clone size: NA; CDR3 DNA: TGTGCCAGCAGCTCCGAAACCACTAGCGGGAAGGTGTACGAGCAGTACTTC; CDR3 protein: CASSSETTSGKVYEQYF
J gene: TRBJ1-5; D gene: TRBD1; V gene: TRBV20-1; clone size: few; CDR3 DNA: TGCAGTGCGGCAGGGGGGATGAAGGTAAATCAGCCCCAGCATTTT; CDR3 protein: CSAAGGMKVNQPQHF
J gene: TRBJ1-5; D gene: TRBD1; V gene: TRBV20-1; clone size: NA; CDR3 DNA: TGCAGTGCTAGAGATCACGGACAGGGGTATCAGCCCCAGCATTTT; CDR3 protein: CSARDHGQGYQPQHF
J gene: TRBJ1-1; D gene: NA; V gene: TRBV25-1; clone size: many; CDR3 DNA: TGTGCCAGCAGTGCAACGGCGTTGAACACTGAAGCTTTCTTT; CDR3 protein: CASSATALNTEAFF
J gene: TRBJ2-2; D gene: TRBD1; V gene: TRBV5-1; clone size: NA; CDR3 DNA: TGCGCCAGCAGGCGGGACAGGGAAATGGCCGGGGAGCTGTTTTTT; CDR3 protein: CASRRDREMAGELFF